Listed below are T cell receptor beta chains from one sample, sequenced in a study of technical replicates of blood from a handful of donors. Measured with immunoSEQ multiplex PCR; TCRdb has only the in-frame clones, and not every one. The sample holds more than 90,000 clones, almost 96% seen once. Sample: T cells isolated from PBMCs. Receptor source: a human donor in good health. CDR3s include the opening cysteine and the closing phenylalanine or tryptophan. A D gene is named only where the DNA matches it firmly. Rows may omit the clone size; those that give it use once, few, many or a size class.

CDR3nt: TGTGCCAGTAGGACTAGCGGGAGCTACGAGCAGTACTTC
CDR3aa: CASRTSGSYEQYF
len: 13
v_gene: TRBV5-6
d_gene: TRBD2
abundance: NA
j_gene: TRBJ2-7

CDR3nt: TGTGCCAGCAGTCCGCCGGTCGGGGGAAACTACGAGCAGTACTTC
CDR3aa: CASSPPVGGNYEQYF
len: 15
v_gene: TRBV7-9
d_gene: NA
abundance: once
j_gene: TRBJ2-7

CDR3nt: TGTGCCAGCAGCCCCGAGTGGCTAGCCTACAATGAGCAGTTCTTC
CDR3aa: CASSPEWLAYNEQFF
len: 15
v_gene: TRBV11-2
d_gene: NA
abundance: NA
j_gene: TRBJ2-1

CDR3nt: TGTGCCACCAGCAGAGATCCCGACCGACAGGGCGATAAGTACGAGCAGTACTTC
CDR3aa: CATSRDPDRQGDKYEQYF
len: 18
v_gene: TRBV15
d_gene: TRBD1
abundance: NA
j_gene: TRBJ2-7

CDR3nt: TGCAGCGGAATCCCCGCTTGGGGACAGGGCTTTTCCGAGCAGTACTTC
CDR3aa: CSGIPAWGQGFSEQYF
len: 16
v_gene: TRBV29-1
d_gene: TRBD1
abundance: NA
j_gene: TRBJ2-7

CDR3nt: TGTGCCAGCAGCTTAGTTCAGACCGGGGAGCTGTTTTTT
CDR3aa: CASSLVQTGELFF
len: 13
v_gene: TRBV11-2
d_gene: NA
abundance: once
j_gene: TRBJ2-2

CDR3nt: TGTGCCAGCAGTGTAGGAGGGTTAGGTCTGGCCCTCCACTTT
CDR3aa: CASSVGGLGLALHF
len: 14
v_gene: TRBV2
d_gene: NA
abundance: few
j_gene: TRBJ1-6

CDR3nt: TGTGCCAGCGTTGGCGACAGCGCCTACAATGAGCAGTTCTTC
CDR3aa: CASVGDSAYNEQFF
len: 14
v_gene: TRBV11-3
d_gene: NA
abundance: NA
j_gene: TRBJ2-1

CDR3nt: TGTGCCAGTAGTATGTACCGGGAGGGGGTGGAGACCCAGTACTTC
CDR3aa: CASSMYREGVETQYF
len: 15
v_gene: TRBV19
d_gene: TRBD2
abundance: once
j_gene: TRBJ2-5

CDR3nt: TGTGCCAGCAGCTTGTACGGGACTAACTATGGCTACACCTTC
CDR3aa: CASSLYGTNYGYTF
len: 14
v_gene: TRBV5-4
d_gene: NA
abundance: NA
j_gene: TRBJ1-2

CDR3nt: TGTGCCAGCAGTGAAGGAGATGGCTACACCTTC
CDR3aa: CASSEGDGYTF
len: 11
v_gene: TRBV6-4
d_gene: NA
abundance: once
j_gene: TRBJ1-2

CDR3nt: TGTGCCAGCAGTTACTCTGCAGGGGGCATGGATACGCAGTATTTT
CDR3aa: CASSYSAGGMDTQYF
len: 15
v_gene: TRBV6-6
d_gene: TRBD1
abundance: NA
j_gene: TRBJ2-3

CDR3nt: TGCGCCAGCAGTTATAGCTCCTACAATGAGCAGTTCTTC
CDR3aa: CASSYSSYNEQFF
len: 13
v_gene: TRBV10-1
d_gene: NA
abundance: NA
j_gene: TRBJ2-1

CDR3nt: TGCGCCAGCAGTCTGAGACTAGCGGGACATACAGATACGCAGTATTTT
CDR3aa: CASSLRLAGHTDTQYF
len: 16
v_gene: TRBV10-2
d_gene: TRBD2
abundance: NA
j_gene: TRBJ2-3

CDR3nt: TGTGCCAGCAGGAGGGACTACTCCTACGAGCAGTACTTC
CDR3aa: CASRRDYSYEQYF
len: 13
v_gene: TRBV27
d_gene: TRBD2
abundance: NA
j_gene: TRBJ2-7

CDR3nt: TGTGCCAGCAGCTCAGGACTAGCGGGAGTATATACGCAGTATTTT
CDR3aa: CASSSGLAGVYTQYF
len: 15
v_gene: TRBV5-5
d_gene: TRBD2
abundance: NA
j_gene: TRBJ2-3

CDR3nt: TGTGCCAGCAGTTTACTTCCCTTCCTAGGACAGGGCACAGTTAATAGCAATCAGCCCCAGCATTTT
CDR3aa: CASSLLPFLGQGTVNSNQPQHF
len: 22
v_gene: TRBV28
d_gene: TRBD1
abundance: NA
j_gene: TRBJ1-5

CDR3nt: TGTGCCAGCAGCCGGGACAGGGTACAAGAGACCCAGTACTTC
CDR3aa: CASSRDRVQETQYF
len: 14
v_gene: TRBV27
d_gene: TRBD1
abundance: NA
j_gene: TRBJ2-5

CDR3nt: TGTGCCAGCAGTTATGCCCCCGGGGGTTTCGGAAACACCATATATTTT
CDR3aa: CASSYAPGGFGNTIYF
len: 16
v_gene: TRBV6-5
d_gene: NA
abundance: once
j_gene: TRBJ1-3

CDR3nt: TGTGCCAGCAGTTTCGGGGGAACGCAGTATTTT
CDR3aa: CASSFGGTQYF
len: 11
v_gene: TRBV27
d_gene: NA
abundance: NA
j_gene: TRBJ2-3

CDR3nt: TGTGCCAGTAGCAACGGACATTCCCTCTATGGCTACACCTTC
CDR3aa: CASSNGHSLYGYTF
len: 14
v_gene: TRBV19
d_gene: NA
abundance: NA
j_gene: TRBJ1-2

CDR3nt: TGTGCCAGCAGTTCCCGGACTAGCGGGGGGAGGTACTTC
CDR3aa: CASSSRTSGGRYF
len: 13
v_gene: TRBV6-5
d_gene: TRBD2
abundance: NA
j_gene: TRBJ2-5

CDR3nt: TGTGCCAGCAGCCCAGGGACAGGGAATGAAAAACTGTTTTTT
CDR3aa: CASSPGTGNEKLFF
len: 14
v_gene: TRBV7-8
d_gene: TRBD1
abundance: NA
j_gene: TRBJ1-4

CDR3nt: TGTGCCAGCAGCCAAGATCTAACCTATCCACGGGGCATTCAGTACTTC
CDR3aa: CASSQDLTYPRGIQYF
len: 16
v_gene: TRBV14
d_gene: NA
abundance: NA
j_gene: TRBJ2-4

CDR3nt: TGTGCCAGCAGGCCTAGGGGTGACACTGAAGCTTTCTTT
CDR3aa: CASRPRGDTEAFF
len: 13
v_gene: TRBV6-5
d_gene: NA
abundance: few
j_gene: TRBJ1-1

CDR3nt: TGCGCCAGCAGGACAGGGACAACCTCCTACAATGAGCAGTTCTTC
CDR3aa: CASRTGTTSYNEQFF
len: 15
v_gene: TRBV5-1
d_gene: TRBD1
abundance: NA
j_gene: TRBJ2-1

CDR3nt: TGTGCCAGCAGCTTAGCCCTTGTTTTCTCGTACAATGAGCAGTTCTTC
CDR3aa: CASSLALVFSYNEQFF
len: 16
v_gene: TRBV7-2
d_gene: NA
abundance: NA
j_gene: TRBJ2-1

CDR3nt: TGTGCCAGCAGCGTCCGCACCACAGGGGGCAGTGGAAACACCATATATTTT
CDR3aa: CASSVRTTGGSGNTIYF
len: 17
v_gene: TRBV9
d_gene: TRBD1
abundance: NA
j_gene: TRBJ1-3

CDR3nt: TGTGCCAGCGGACTAGCGATGAATGAGCAGTTCTTC
CDR3aa: CASGLAMNEQFF
len: 12
v_gene: TRBV19
d_gene: TRBD2
abundance: once
j_gene: TRBJ2-1

CDR3nt: TGTGCCAGCCAAGGGGGGGTCGACAATCAGCCCCAGCATTTT
CDR3aa: CASQGGVDNQPQHF
len: 14
v_gene: TRBV28
d_gene: NA
abundance: NA
j_gene: TRBJ1-5

CDR3nt: TGTGCCAGCTCAGACCGGACAGGGTTGAACTATGGCTACACCTTC
CDR3aa: CASSDRTGLNYGYTF
len: 15
v_gene: TRBV18
d_gene: TRBD1
abundance: NA
j_gene: TRBJ1-2

CDR3nt: TGTGCCAGCAGCTTGAGGGGACAGGCGTCTTTGGTTGGCTACACCTTC
CDR3aa: CASSLRGQASLVGYTF
len: 16
v_gene: TRBV5-8
d_gene: TRBD1
abundance: NA
j_gene: TRBJ1-2

CDR3nt: TGCGCCAGCAGCTTGGGCGGGTTATGGGGAGATACGCAGTATTTT
CDR3aa: CASSLGGLWGDTQYF
len: 15
v_gene: TRBV5-1
d_gene: NA
abundance: NA
j_gene: TRBJ2-3

CDR3nt: TGCGCCAGCAGCCTCCCGGTCCCCGTGAGAAGCTCCTACAATGAGCAGTTCTTC
CDR3aa: CASSLPVPVRSSYNEQFF
len: 18
v_gene: TRBV4-1
d_gene: NA
abundance: NA
j_gene: TRBJ2-1

CDR3nt: TGTGCCAGCAGCTTAGGACAGGACAGGGTCTACGAGCAGTACTTC
CDR3aa: CASSLGQDRVYEQYF
len: 15
v_gene: TRBV7-2
d_gene: TRBD1
abundance: NA
j_gene: TRBJ2-7

CDR3nt: TGTGCCAGCAGCTCCAGGACAGATACCTACGAGCAGTACTTC
CDR3aa: CASSSRTDTYEQYF
len: 14
v_gene: TRBV13
d_gene: NA
abundance: once
j_gene: TRBJ2-7

CDR3nt: TGTGCCAGCAGCACCGACAGGACTAGCGCGTCGTTCTTC
CDR3aa: CASSTDRTSASFF
len: 13
v_gene: TRBV11-2
d_gene: TRBD2
abundance: NA
j_gene: TRBJ2-1

CDR3nt: TGTGCCAGCAGCGGCGACAGGCGGGATACGCAGTATTTT
CDR3aa: CASSGDRRDTQYF
len: 13
v_gene: TRBV9
d_gene: NA
abundance: NA
j_gene: TRBJ2-3

CDR3nt: TGTGCCAGCAACATAGGGGAAGGGCCGGATACGCAGTATTTT
CDR3aa: CASNIGEGPDTQYF
len: 14
v_gene: TRBV9
d_gene: NA
abundance: NA
j_gene: TRBJ2-3

CDR3nt: TGTGCCTGGATCGGTTATAATTCACCCCTCCACTTT
CDR3aa: CAWIGYNSPLHF
len: 12
v_gene: TRBV30
d_gene: NA
abundance: NA
j_gene: TRBJ1-6

CDR3nt: TGTGCCAGCAGTGCTACGGTCTCCGTGATTAGCAATCAGCCCCAGCATTTT
CDR3aa: CASSATVSVISNQPQHF
len: 17
v_gene: TRBV7-2
d_gene: NA
abundance: NA
j_gene: TRBJ1-5

CDR3nt: TGTGCCACCAGTCAGACAACTTCCTACAATGAGCAGTTCTTC
CDR3aa: CATSQTTSYNEQFF
len: 14
v_gene: TRBV15
d_gene: NA
abundance: NA
j_gene: TRBJ2-1

CDR3nt: TGCGCCAGCAGCCATCCCACTCTTCTTGGACAGGTCAATCAGCCCCAGCATTTT
CDR3aa: CASSHPTLLGQVNQPQHF
len: 18
v_gene: TRBV4-1
d_gene: TRBD1
abundance: NA
j_gene: TRBJ1-5

CDR3nt: TGTGCCAGCAGACCACAGGGCTCCTATGGCTACACCTTC
CDR3aa: CASRPQGSYGYTF
len: 13
v_gene: TRBV6-4
d_gene: NA
abundance: NA
j_gene: TRBJ1-2

CDR3nt: TGTGCCAGCAGCTCCGGACTAGCGCCAGATACGCAGTATTTT
CDR3aa: CASSSGLAPDTQYF
len: 14
v_gene: TRBV7-6
d_gene: TRBD2
abundance: NA
j_gene: TRBJ2-3

CDR3nt: TGTGCCAGCAGCCTTAGGGCAGACAGCTACGAGCAGTACTTC
CDR3aa: CASSLRADSYEQYF
len: 14
v_gene: TRBV7-9
d_gene: NA
abundance: few
j_gene: TRBJ2-7

CDR3nt: TGTGCCAGCAGTGAATCGGGGTACGAGCAGTACTTC
CDR3aa: CASSESGYEQYF
len: 12
v_gene: TRBV2
d_gene: NA
abundance: NA
j_gene: TRBJ2-7

CDR3nt: TGTGCCAGCAGTTACTTGGGACAGGGGAGTAATGAGCAGTTCTTC
CDR3aa: CASSYLGQGSNEQFF
len: 15
v_gene: TRBV6-6
d_gene: TRBD1
abundance: NA
j_gene: TRBJ2-1